These 21 T cell receptor beta chains were all obtained from the same sample, sequenced in a study of cytomegalovirus exposure and HLA in healthy donors. PCR was performed using 60 Vbeta and 13 Jbeta primers. Only in-frame clones appear in the TCRdb table, and some are missing; sequencing was by immunoSEQ multiplex PCR. The sample has hundreds of thousands of clones, about 77% seen once; the top ten hold about 0.47%. Sequencing used PBMCs. Source of these receptors: a boy between 10 and 17 years old in good health and CMV-seronegative.

This clone was counted a single time. The rearrangement uses TRBV7-8 and TRBJ2-7, with 9 bases lining up with TRBD2. V was pared by 4 bases and J by 0 bases, with 1 base of the junction left unmatched. Per the germline V gene, CDR1 is SGHVS and CDR2 is FQNEAQ. This CDR3 region has 14 residues. CDR3 nucleotides: TGTGCCAGCAGCTCTAGCGGGGCCTCCTACGAGCAGTACTTC. Amino acid sequence: CASSSSGASYEQYF.

The V gene is TRBV6-4, the J gene TRBJ1-2; D remains unclear. V lost 5 bases, J lost 0 bases, and 7 bases lay in between. The CDR3 has 13 residues. CDR1 is MRHNA, CDR2 SNTAGT, per germline. The CDR3 loop reads CASSRGSNYGYTF. CDR3 nucleotide sequence: TGTGCCAGCAGTCGAGGCTCTAACTATGGCTACACCTTC.

The chain combines TRBV2 with TRBJ2-7; D remains ambiguous. V lost 1 base and J 9 bases, leaving 4 bases between the germline ends. Germline CDR1 SNHLY, CDR2 FYNNEI. The CDR3 loop spans 10 amino acids. CDR3 in amino acids: CASSEDWQYF. The CDR3 DNA reads as TGTGCCAGCAGTGAAGACTGGCAGTACTTC.

The rearrangement uses TRBV7-9 and TRBJ1-3; TRBD1 matches 8 bases. V was pared by 1 base and J by 0 bases, with 11 bases of the junction left unmatched. Germline CDR1 SEHNR, CDR2 FQNEAQ (reference sequence). This CDR3 spans 19 amino acids. Here the CDR3 reads CASSLGAGGYTASGNTIYF. CDR3 DNA sequence: TGTGCCAGCAGCTTAGGTGCAGGGGGCTACACAGCCTCTGGAAACACCATATATTTT.

J is TRBJ2-5 and V is TRBV7-9; 10 bases map to TRBD1. The J call may be incorrect, as the DNA end agrees better with TRBJ2-7. The CDR3 spans 15 residues. Looked up from germline, CDR1 is SEHNR and CDR2 is FQNEAQ (reference sequence). DNA for the CDR3: TGTGCCAGCAGCCCCAAGGGACAGGGGATCTACGAGCAGTACTTC. This sequence encodes CASSPKGQGIYEQYF.

The chain employs TRBV29-1 and TRBJ1-2; D might be TRBD1 (6 bases). Germline assignment: CDR1 SQVTM and CDR2 ANQGSEA. The CDR3 contains 11 residues. The V end was cut by 5 bases, the J end by 6 bases, with 10 bases between. Here the CDR3 DNA reads TGCAGCGTTCGGGGGGGCGATGGCTACACCTTC. Its translation is CSVRGGDGYTF.

The chain couples TRBV29-1 to TRBJ2-1; 7 nucleotides line up with TRBD2. The CDR3 contains 14 residues. CDR1 is SQVTM and CDR2 is ANQGSEA in the germline V gene. J was trimmed by 4 bases and V by 4 bases; bases with no gene match: 7. This chain's CDR3 is CSVAVLAAYNEQFF. The CDR3 DNA reads TGCAGCGTTGCGGTTCTAGCGGCTTACAATGAGCAGTTCTTC.

The rearrangement uses TRBV7-2 and TRBJ2-2; 12 positions agree with TRBD2. Germline-derived CDR1 and CDR2 are SGHTA and FQGNSA. CDR3 length: 17 amino acids. J gave up 5 bases and V 4 bases, and 8 bases lay outside the gene matches. The chain's CDR3 is CASSSSGRAGRTGELFF. CDR3 sequence (DNA): TGTGCCAGCAGCTCTAGCGGGAGGGCCGGGAGGACCGGGGAGCTGTTTTTT.

The rearrangement joins TRBV7-8 to TRBJ1-1; D remains ambiguous. From germline, CDR1 is SGHVS and CDR2 FQNEAQ. Trimming pared 5 bases from V and 1 base from J, leaving 14 bases between. This CDR3 has 15 residues. The CDR3 DNA follows: TGTGCCAGCAGCCCGAACCCGGGTACGAACACTGAAGCTTTCTTT. Translated, it gives CASSPNPGTNTEAFF.

This rearrangement joins TRBV7-9 to TRBJ2-3; D call uncertain. V lost 1 base to trimming and J lost 10 bases, with 12 bases between them. Germline assignment: CDR1 SEHNR and CDR2 FQNEAQ (reference sequence). The CDR3 covers 13 residues. The CDR3 DNA sequence: TGTGCCAGCAGCTTAGTTCCAGGTGGTCCGCAGTATTTT. Translation gives CASSLVPGGPQYF.

In this sample, this clone turned up a few times. CDR3: CASSTGTGTEAFF. As DNA, the CDR3 is TGTGCCAGCAGCACAGGGACAGGGACTGAAGCTTTCTTT. The rearrangement links TRBV5-4 to TRBJ1-1; the match to TRBD1 covers 9 bases. This CDR3 region has 13 residues. CDR1 is SGHNT and CDR2 is YYREEE in the germline V gene (reference sequence). With 4 bases clipped from V and 5 bases from J, the junction kept 3 bases outside the gene matches.

This rearrangement joins TRBV30 to TRBJ2-6; D gene unclear. CDR1 and CDR2 (germline): GTSNPN, SVGIG (reference sequence). Between the trimmed V and J ends, which lost 3 bases and 0 bases, there was a span of 15 bases. The CDR3 totals 17 residues. Here the CDR3 DNA reads TGTGCCTGGAGCCCGCCACTTCCGTTCTCTGGGGCCAACGTCCTGACTTTC. Protein product: CAWSPPLPFSGANVLTF.

This chain links TRBV4-1 with TRBJ2-3; D is perhaps TRBD1 (5 bases). CDR1 is MGHRA and CDR2 is YSYEKL in the germline V gene. The CDR3 spans 15 residues. Trimming left V 2 bases short and J 5 bases short, with 14 bases between. The CDR3, as DNA: TGCGCCAGCAGCCAATACAGCAACCAGGGAGATACGCAGTATTTT. Its translation is CASSQYSNQGDTQYF.

The chain is built from TRBV6-4 and TRBJ2-1, with D possibly matching TRBD2 (5 bases). CDR1 and CDR2 from the germline V gene are MRHNA and SNTAGT. CDR3 length: 15 amino acids. V was cut by 3 bases and J by 2 bases, with 11 bases left in between. The CDR3 nucleotides read TGTGCCAGCAGTGAAGCGGCCCACCCCTACAATGAGCAGTTCTTC. This codes for CASSEAAHPYNEQFF.

The chain is built from TRBV14 and TRBJ2-7; weak D call: TRBD2 (5 bases). The CDR3 sequence is 16 residues long. Trimming took off 0 bases at V and 7 bases at J, with 19 bases between the two ends. Per germline, CDR1 SGHDN and CDR2 FVKESK. The CDR3: CASSQDEVRPREEQYF. Here the CDR3 DNA reads TGTGCCAGCAGCCAAGATGAGGTCAGGCCCCGGGAAGAGCAGTACTTC.

The chain joins TRBV5-4 to TRBJ2-1; possibly TRBD1 for D (5 bases). CDR3 size: 14 residues. The V gene lost 0 bases and the J gene lost 3 bases, with 7 bases spanning the gap. The germline V gene has CDR1 SGHNT and CDR2 YYREEE (reference sequence). The CDR3 bases are TGTGCCAGCAGCTTGGGACAGCTCTACAATGAGCAGTTCTTC. Translated: CASSLGQLYNEQFF. Using reference TRBV5-4 and TRBJ2-1 for the parts outside the CDR3, the full variable domain is ETGVTQSPTHLIKTRGQQVTLRCSSQSGHNTVSWYQQALGQGPQFIFQYYREEENGRGNFPPRFSGLQFPNYSSELNVNALELDDSALYLCASSLGQLYNEQFFGPGTRLTVL.

This clone has a handful of counts. This sequence joins TRBV30 and TRBJ1-5; 9 nucleotides agree with TRBD1. The length of the CDR3 is 15 residues. Germline V gene data show CDR1 as GTSNPN and CDR2 as SVGIG (reference sequence). The junction had 9 bases not matched to a gene; V was cut back by 2 bases and J by 7 bases. The CDR3 nucleotides are TGTGCCTGGAGTACTACAGGGGGCAGAGGGCAGCCCCAGCATTTT. It is translated as CAWSTTGGRGQPQHF.

The rearrangement uses TRBV5-1 and TRBJ2-7, with D possibly being TRBD1 (7 bases). Germline CDR1 is SGHRS and CDR2 is YFSETQ. The V end lost 5 bases, the J end lost 2 bases, and 20 bases lay between the germline ends. This CDR3 contains 16 residues. The CDR3 reads CASRRSGAGQPYEQYF. The CDR3 nucleotides are TGCGCCAGCAGAAGGTCAGGGGCGGGACAGCCCTACGAGCAGTACTTC. The entire variable domain, with the rest obtained from reference TRBV5-1 and TRBJ2-7, is as follows: KAGVTQTPRYLIKTRGQQVTLSCSPISGHRSVSWYQQTPGQGLQFLFEYFSETQRNKGNFPGRFSGRQFSNSRSEMNVSTLELGDSALYLCASRRSGAGQPYEQYFGPGTRLTVT.

The genes are TRBV19 and TRBJ2-3; D uncertain. Trimming cost V 4 bases and J 2 bases, with 7 bases left between them. The CDR3 spans 13 residues. In germline, CDR1 is LNHDA, CDR2 SQIVND (reference sequence). The CDR3 DNA sequence: TGTGCCAGTAGTACCTTATCCACAGATACGCAGTATTTT. It encodes CASSTLSTDTQYF.

The V call is TRBV29-1, the J call TRBJ1-2; 7 bases are shared with TRBD1. This CDR3 comprises 14 residues. CDR1 SQVTM and CDR2 ANQGSEA come from the germline V gene. The trim removed 7 bases at V and 1 base at J, leaving 9 bases unmatched. The CDR3 coding sequence is TGCAGCGGTTCCGGGACAGACAATAACTATGGCTACACCTTC. Its protein is CSGSGTDNNYGYTF.

The V gene is TRBV30, the J gene TRBJ1-5; 7 bases fit TRBD1. The CDR3 consists of 13 residues. V shed 8 bases and J 5 bases; nucleotides not matched to a gene: 9. Germline CDR1 GTSNPN, CDR2 SVGIG (reference sequence). The CDR3 bases are TGTGCCCAATCGACAGGGTGGGATCAGCCCCAGCATTTT. As protein: CAQSTGWDQPQHF.